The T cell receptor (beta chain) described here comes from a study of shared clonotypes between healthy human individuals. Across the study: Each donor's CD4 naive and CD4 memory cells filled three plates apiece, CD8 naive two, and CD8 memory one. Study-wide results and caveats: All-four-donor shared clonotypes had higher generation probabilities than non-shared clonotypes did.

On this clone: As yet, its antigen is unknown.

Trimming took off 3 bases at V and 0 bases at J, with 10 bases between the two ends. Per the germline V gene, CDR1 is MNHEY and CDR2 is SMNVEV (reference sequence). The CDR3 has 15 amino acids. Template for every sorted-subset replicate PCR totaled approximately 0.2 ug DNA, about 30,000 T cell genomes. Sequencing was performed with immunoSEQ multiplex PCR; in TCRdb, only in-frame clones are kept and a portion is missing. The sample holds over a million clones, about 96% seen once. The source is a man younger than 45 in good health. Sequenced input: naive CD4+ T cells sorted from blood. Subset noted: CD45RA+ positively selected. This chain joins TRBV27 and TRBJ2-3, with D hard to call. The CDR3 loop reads CASSFLAVSTDTQYF. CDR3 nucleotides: TGTGCCAGCAGTTTCTTAGCCGTTAGCACAGATACGCAGTATTTT.